Listed below are T cell receptor beta chains from one sample, sequenced in a study of blood T cells in healthy people across ages. TCRdb re-called the 5' RACE reads with MiXCR, one entry per CDR3 protein. The sample carries 750,000 to 950,000 distinct CDR3 sequences, 29% recorded once. A further study also used this sample, focusing on T cells of mothers and their children.

Input material: blood. These receptors originate from a woman aged 40-49 years in good health. CDR3s include the opening cysteine and the closing phenylalanine or tryptophan. Fields, in order: V gene, J gene, CDR3 length, CDR3 protein.

>TRBV7-2|TRBJ1-1|14
CASSPEAGGVEAFF
>TRBV7-7|TRBJ2-5|13
CASSPPGEETQYF
>TRBV7-9|TRBJ2-2|14
CASAGTAGTGERFF
>TRBV6-1|TRBJ1-2|12
CASSVRRGGYTF
>TRBV7-2|TRBJ1-6|14
CASSRSGTMSPLHF
>TRBV6-5|TRBJ2-3|12
CASSRGTDTQYF
>TRBV5-1|TRBJ2-5|15
CASSLARLAGETQYF
>TRBV27|TRBJ1-1|13
CASSFPGDTEAFF
>TRBV2|TRBJ1-1|14
CASSKGQGSTEAFF
>TRBV10-3|TRBJ1-5|14
CAISERQDHQPQHF
>TRBV29-1|TRBJ1-1|13
CSVRGASDTEAFF
>TRBV12-3/TRBV12-4|TRBJ2-1|14
CASSLGSNTYEQFF
>TRBV9|TRBJ1-1|16
CASSVGNRDSYTEVFF
>TRBV6-6|TRBJ2-7|13
CASSYSMVYEQYF
>TRBV5-1|TRBJ2-5|18
CASSLLLRLAGNQETQYF
>TRBV7-2|TRBJ1-6|18
CASSQGPGTGRYNSPLHF
>TRBV4-1|TRBJ1-1|14
CASRRRTGTTEAFF
>TRBV5-1|TRBJ2-1|13
CASSPRQVPQQFF
>TRBV28|TRBJ1-4|15
CAGRLDDATNEKLFF
>TRBV20-1|TRBJ1-5|15
CSARVSGGYNQPQHF
>TRBV30|TRBJ2-7|13
CAWSFGKSYEQYF
>TRBV5-1|TRBJ2-7|14
CASSETGRNYEQYF
>TRBV20-1|TRBJ2-2|14
CSASGTLNTGELFF
>TRBV20-1|TRBJ2-7|13
CGAETGLAYEQYF
>TRBV24-1|TRBJ2-2|14
CATSGPGLVGELFF
>TRBV12-3/TRBV12-4|TRBJ2-1|16
CASSPWTESSYNEQFF
>TRBV28|TRBJ1-3|16
CATFRGPSGGGNTIYF
>TRBV19|TRBJ2-1|17
CASSTGPRSGGYNEQFF
>TRBV3-1|TRBJ2-3|16
CASSPRSGATTDTQYF
>TRBV6-1|TRBJ2-1|15
CASSELAGGYNEQFF
>TRBV5-6|TRBJ1-4|16
CASSSLGGATNEKLFF
>TRBV4-3|TRBJ1-2|16
CASSQGGIGVNYGYTF
>TRBV7-2|TRBJ2-1|17
CASSSHSGLAGEGEQFF
>TRBV4-3|TRBJ2-1|14
CASSVETGPHEQFF
>TRBV6-2/TRBV6-3|TRBJ1-6|13
CASSYGPYSPLHF
>TRBV7-9|TRBJ1-6|16
CASSPSGGRGNSPLHF
>TRBV28|TRBJ1-2|14
CASSFGGENYVYTF
>TRBV28|TRBJ2-7|15
CASSLGLAGTYEQYF
>TRBV20-1|TRBJ2-3|17
CSASSLTSGAVTDTQYF
>TRBV11-2|TRBJ2-7|14
CASSTSTGAYEQYF
>TRBV6-5|TRBJ2-7|16
CASSYSGGDPDVGQYF
>TRBV24-1|TRBJ2-7|13
CATSARNSYEQYF
>TRBV5-1|TRBJ2-1|16
CASSLLAESSYNEQFF